The present T cell receptor (beta chain) was sequenced within a study of early T cells in non-severe SARS-CoV-2 infection. Study-level information: The authors sequenced bulk RNA from unsorted whole blood, leaving chains unpaired. Study-level results: CD4 and private specificities were missed by VDJdb matching, which favored anti-spike CD8 responses.

A few counts support this clonotype. As yet, its antigen is unknown. Each single cDNA molecule received a unique molecular identifier. Each CDR3 protein is one row after TCRdb ran MiXCR on the 5' RACE reads. The sample comprises about 76,000 distinct CDR3 sequences, 15% to 19% of which are singletons, and 10% to 15% rests with the top ten. CDR3 length: 14 amino acids. V was clipped by 7 bases and J by 2 bases, with 13 bases between them. This chain joins TRBV12-3 or TRBV12-4 and TRBJ2-3, with D possibly called TRBD1 or TRBD2 (5 bases each). What was sequenced was whole blood. The TCR originated in an adult who was a healthcare worker with PCR-confirmed SARS-CoV-2 infection or an uninfected control (not recorded which). The CDR3 loop is CASTPWGTTDTQYF. The CDR3 DNA reads TGTGCCAGCACCCCATGGGGGACCACAGATACGCAGTATTTT.